The subject of this entry is one TCR beta chain. This record comes from a study of blood T cell repertoires in COVID-19. Overall study: Researchers got acute and convalescent COVID-19 samples from the United States, Italy and Spain. T cells, B-cell-depleted T cells, or PBMCs supplied cDNA or gDNA.

V was trimmed by 6 bases and J by 2 bases, leaving 11 bases between them. In germline, CDR1 is KGHSH, CDR2 LQKENI. The CDR3 length is 13 residues. As handled by the study authors: Quantification of nucleated cells was approximated via reference gene primer amplification. Produced via immunoSEQ multiplex PCR; TCRdb's table is partial and in-frame only. V and J calls and clone size come straight from that table; D and trimming were deduced from the DNA. The data hold some 210,000 clones, with approximately 84% observed a single time. Specimen: peripheral blood. This clonotype was sampled from a woman in her fifties or sixties with active or convalescent COVID-19. The V and J genes are TRBV18 and TRBJ2-7, with D possibly matching TRBD1 (6 bases). For the CDR3, the DNA is TGTGCCAGCTCCCAGGGGTTCCCCTACGAGCAGTACGTC. It yields the protein CASSQGFPYEQYV.